This entry is about one TCR beta chain. Trimming took off 3 bases at V and 1 base at J, with 6 bases between the two ends. The CDR3 length is 13 residues. Generated by immunoSEQ multiplex PCR, the TCRdb table keeps only in-frame clones and is missing some. Here the sample spans roughly 250,000 clones, around 83% being singletons. The sample originates from a study of blood T cell repertoires in COVID-19. Material for sequencing was peripheral blood. This clonotype was sampled from a woman aged 40 to 50 who had recovered from COVID-19. The V gene is TRBV12-3 or TRBV12-4, the J gene TRBJ1-1; D remains ambiguous. In nucleotides, the CDR3 is TGTGCCAGCAGTTTTTACACGAACACTGAAGCTTTCTTT. Its translation is CASSFYTNTEAFF.